This T cell receptor (beta chain) was captured in a study of blood T cell repertoires in COVID-19. Repertoires were generated with immunoSEQ multiplex PCR, while TCRdb's copy carries only in-frame clones and drops some. The sample lists approximately 76,000 clones, under 95% occurring once. This CDR3 has 17 amino acids. J lost 9 bases, V lost 2 bases, and 13 bases had no gene match. Germline CDR1 reads KGHSH; CDR2 reads LQKENI. The V call is TRBV18, the J call TRBJ1-6; 7 bases map to TRBD1. The sequenced sample consisted of peripheral blood. The receptor was isolated from a human donor in a cohort sampled during active COVID-19. The CDR3 loop reads CASSPSFVRGDSSPLHF. CDR3 nucleotide sequence: TGTGCCAGCTCACCATCCTTTGTCAGGGGGGATAGTTCACCCCTCCACTTT.